This T cell receptor beta chain was observed in a study of shared clonotypes between healthy human individuals. Across the study: The study used three CD4 naive, three CD4 memory, two CD8 naive and one CD8 memory plate per donor. Whole-study results and caveats: In four donors, approximately 5% of naive CD4 clonotypes appeared in common.

In regard to this clone: Its antigen is not known.

CDR1 and CDR2 from the germline V gene are SEHNR and FQNEAQ (reference sequence). The CDR3 length is 17 residues. V trimming: 6 bases; J trimming: 2 bases; junction bases outside the gene matches: 7. CD45RO-negative, CCR7-positively selected cells formed the naive CD8 fraction, excluding terminally differentiated effector memory CD45RA+ cells. Sequencing was performed with immunoSEQ multiplex PCR; in TCRdb, only in-frame clones are kept and a portion is missing. The data show 550,000 to 750,000 clones, with about 95% seen just once and 0.11% held by the top ten. The sequence came from a woman in her 30s in good health. Sequenced: naive CD8+ T cells sorted from blood. The rearrangement uses TRBV7-9 and TRBJ2-7; 16 bases are shared with TRBD2. CDR3 protein: CASRGTSGRVPTYEQYF. CDR3 coding DNA: TGTGCCAGCAGAGGGACTAGCGGGAGGGTCCCCACCTACGAGCAGTACTTC.